The entry below describes one T cell receptor beta chain. It lacks a known antigen. Base qualities are not recorded, but no much larger clone differs from it by a single base. Sequenced on an Illumina MiSeq. TCR sequencing libraries incorporated unique molecular identifiers and were indexed with TruSeq single indexes. Turning to the authors' computational methods: TCR reads were mapped and error-corrected with MIGEC v1.2.7 and were then analyzed with VDJtools v1.1.7, with default settings applied for both tools. Repertoire diversity was quantified with Shannon-Wiener and inverse Simpson indices computed in VDJtools. A TCRbeta clonotype was defined as expanded when the clonotype met a frequency threshold of at least three. Wilcoxon rank-sum tests across over nine patients were used for the statistical comparisons of TCR diversity between tumor TRM and non-TRM populations. In TCRdb, the public reads were trimmed at Q25 with fastp and aligned with MiXCR, with productive beta chains retained. Entries that share a CDR3 protein sequence are merged under the most common genes and DNA. In this record, the V and J calls reflect TCRdb's handling and not the investigators' own analysis. Recorded for this sample are 250 to 350 distinct CDR3 sequences; 15% to 20% of them occurred a single time. The ten biggest clones cover roughly 32% of the sample.

This sample was taken from a study of tissue-resident memory T cells in lung cancer (dated by TCRdb to between 2018 and 2021). General notes on the study: Paired tumor TRM and tumor non-TRM populations from ten to eleven lung cancer patients were compared by TCR beta-chain sequencing.

A BD FACSAria-II was used to sort CD8+ T cells by CD103 expression straight into ice-cold TRIzol LS reagent. Freshly resected lung tumor tissue was obtained at surgical resection. Fresh cells were subjected to Fc receptor blocking and were subsequently stained for CD45, CD4, CD3, CD8A and CD103, and DAPI was used for live/dead discrimination. Total RNA was purified from sorted CD103+ and CD103- CD8+ T cells using a miRNeasy kit. Sorting of tumor-infiltrating CD8+ cytotoxic T cells by CD103 expression was used to split tissue-resident memory (TRM) cells from non-TRM cells. The donors were lung cancer patients whose disease was treatment-naive. Patients with respiratory malignancies who were newly diagnosed and untreated were recruited prospectively after referral. The research as a whole found: Compared with tumor non-TRM cells, tumor TRM cells had a significantly more restricted TCR repertoire, reflected in lower Shannon-Wiener and inverse Simpson diversity. Expanded clonotypes accounted for an average of around 73% of tumor TRM repertoires and 50% to 55% of tumor non-TRM repertoires.

This receptor was identified in a human donor with treatment-naive lung cancer (subtype not recorded). The specimen was CD103- CD8+ T cells from lung tumor tissue. The sample's cell subset or site label, in plain terms: non-TRM CD8+ CTLs.

The sequenced DNA: TGCACCCACAGGGGCAACAATGAGCAGTTCTTC. Translated, it gives CTHRGNNEQFF. The rearrangement joined TRBV20-1 to TRBJ2-1, with 7 bases matching TRBD1. From its cysteine to its phenylalanine, the CDR3 spans 11 amino acids. The only DNA kept is the CDR3, 33 bases in frame from the first base. CDR1 and CDR2, per the germline V gene (reference sequence), are DFQATT and SNEGSKA.